The clone carrying this T cell receptor beta chain was counted many times. Antigen unknown. The data are from a study of T cells in Graves' hyperthyroidism and ophthalmopathy. Patients aged 18 to 65 had newly diagnosed hyperthyroidism of under 2 months' duration. Lactation, pregnancy, other autoimmune disease or uncontrolled infection excluded patients. CDR3 size: 11 residues. With 1 base removed from V and 8 bases from J, the gap between germline ends came to 2 bases. Germline V gene sequence: CDR1 SGHTA, CDR2 FQGNSA. General observations from the study: Stable hyperthyroidism and ophthalmopathy were separated using 13 V-J signatures. In blood, most of the thyroid clonotypes expanded above 0.001 were also present.

Amplification of TCR beta CDR3 regions was performed using RNA transcripts as template. The HTBI primer set was used in a first-round RT-PCR of the TCR CDR3. TCRdb passed the multiplex PCR reads through MiXCR, listing each CDR3 protein once. The table lists roughly 570,000 distinct CDR3 sequences, approximately 44% of them singletons. The receptor was derived from a woman younger than 30 with Graves' hyperthyroidism. The chain joins TRBV7-2 to TRBJ1-4; D remains ambiguous. The specimen sequenced was peripheral blood or thyroid tissue (not recorded which). CDR3 DNA sequence: TGTGCCAGCAGCTTAGACGAAAAACTGTTTTTT. Its protein is CASSLDEKLFF.